These 10 T cell receptor beta chains share one sample of origin, sequenced in a study of CD8 T cells in Susac syndrome. RNA, at about 0.5 to 1 ug, was reverse transcribed with random hexamers. TCRdb re-derived calls from the immunoSEQ multiplex PCR reads in MiXCR, one entry per CDR3 protein. The sample lists 300,000 or so distinct CDR3 sequences, roughly 94% seen once, with about 0.07% in the top ten. The sequenced material came from CD4+ T cells from PBMCs. The receptors were gathered from a human donor with multiple sclerosis.

The chain carries TRBV7-6 and TRBJ2-7; D possibly corresponds to TRBD2 (5 bases). V was shortened by 5 bases and J by 1 base, with 12 bases between the two germline ends. This CDR3 is 14 amino acids long. Per the germline V gene, CDR1 is SGHVS and CDR2 is FNYEAQ. The CDR3 reads CASSPIANSYEQYF. The CDR3 DNA sequence: TGTGCCAGCAGCCCCATAGCGAATTCCTACGAGCAGTACTTC.

This clonotype occurred a few times. The chain uses TRBV4-2 and TRBJ2-3; 7 bases are shared with TRBD2. In germline, CDR1 is LGHNA, CDR2 YNFKEQ. The CDR3 contains 14 residues. V lost 4 bases and J lost 1; bases outside the gene matches: 2. CDR3 region: CASSRGGGTDTQYF. The CDR3 DNA sequence: TGTGCCAGCAGCCGCGGGGGAGGCACAGATACGCAGTATTTT.

The chain links TRBV3-1 to TRBJ2-3; TRBD2 might be the D (6 bases). Trimming pared 4 bases from V and 5 bases from J, leaving 13 bases between. CDR3 size: 14 residues. Per germline, CDR1 LGHDT and CDR2 YNNKEL (reference sequence). CDR3 DNA: TGTGCCAGCAGCCGTTACGTAGCGGTAGATACGCAGTATTTT. Protein sequence: CASSRYVAVDTQYF.

The chain employs TRBV6-2 or TRBV6-3 and TRBJ2-1, with 8 bases fitting TRBD2. Trimming at V came to 3 bases and at J to 5 bases, leaving 3 bases not matched to a gene. Germline values: CDR1 MNHEY, CDR2 SVGEGT. CDR3 size: 14 residues. The CDR3 is CASSYMGLDNEQFF. The DNA for the CDR3 is TGTGCCAGCAGTTATATGGGACTAGACAATGAGCAGTTCTTC.

V gene TRBV3-1 combines with J gene TRBJ2-1, with a weak D call TRBD2 (6 bases). The CDR3 has 15 residues. CDR1 is LGHDT and CDR2 is YNNKEL in the germline V gene (reference sequence). Trimming shortened V by 2 bases and J by 5 bases, and 13 bases separated the two germline ends. In DNA form, the CDR3 reads TGTGCCAGCAGCCAACTACTAGCACGGCACAATGAGCAGTTCTTC. It encodes CASSQLLARHNEQFF.

The chain has TRBV19 and TRBJ2-5; a possible D gene is TRBD1 (5 bases). The germline gives CDR1 LNHDA, CDR2 SQIVND (reference sequence). Trimming pared 6 bases from V and 5 bases from J, leaving 31 bases between. The CDR3 is made up of 19 amino acids. CDR3 amino acids: CASRSHKYPAPSGAETQYF. The DNA for the CDR3 is TGTGCCAGTAGGAGCCACAAATACCCGGCCCCTAGTGGGGCGGAGACCCAGTACTTC.

The J gene is TRBJ2-2, the V gene TRBV14, with 11 bases identical to TRBD2. The junction had 2 bases not matched to a gene; V was cut back by 4 bases and J by 1 base. From germline, CDR1 is SGHDN and CDR2 FVKESK. The CDR3 is 16 residues long. As DNA, the CDR3 is TGTGCCAGCAGCCGAGGACTAGCGGGGAACACCGGGGAGCTGTTTTTT. Protein: CASSRGLAGNTGELFF. Variable domain in full (rest from reference TRBV14 and TRBJ2-2): EAGVTQFPSHSVIEKGQTVTLRCDPISGHDNLYWYRRVMGKEIKFLLHFVKESKQDESGMPNNRFLAERTGGTYSTLKVQPAELEDSGVYFCASSRGLAGNTGELFFGEGSRLTVL.

The chain is built from TRBV20-1 and TRBJ2-1; TRBD2 agrees at 10 bases. This CDR3 is 15 amino acids long. Germline CDR1 is DFQATT and CDR2 is SNEGSKA (reference sequence). V shed 3 bases and J 5 bases; nucleotides not matched to a gene: 7. The CDR3 DNA follows: TGCAGTGCTAGGGTAGCGGGGGGCCCCGACAATGAGCAGTTCTTC. Translated: CSARVAGGPDNEQFF.

This chain connects TRBV7-9 to TRBJ2-1; the D gene is possibly TRBD1 (5 bases). Between the trimmed V and J ends, which lost 0 bases and 5 bases, there was a span of 11 bases. The CDR3 is 15 amino acids. Germline CDR1 SEHNR, CDR2 FQNEAQ (reference sequence). CDR3 protein: CASSLAMGPDNEQFF. CDR3 DNA sequence: TGTGCCAGCAGCTTAGCCATGGGGCCCGACAATGAGCAGTTCTTC.

The V and J genes are TRBV5-1 and TRBJ1-5; D is undetermined. The CDR3 totals 14 residues. The germline CDR1 and CDR2 sequences are SGHRS and YFSETQ. Trimming took 0 bases from V and 4 from J, leaving 8 bases between them. The CDR3 loop is CASSLDGGNQPQHF. DNA for the CDR3: TGCGCCAGCAGCTTGGATGGAGGGAATCAGCCCCAGCATTTT. Complete variable domain (other parts from reference TRBV5-1 and TRBJ1-5): KAGVTQTPRYLIKTRGQQVTLSCSPISGHRSVSWYQQTPGQGLQFLFEYFSETQRNKGNFPGRFSGRQFSNSRSEMNVSTLELGDSALYLCASSLDGGNQPQHFGDGTRLSIL.